These 21 T cell receptor beta chains share one sample of origin, sequenced in a study of blood T cell repertoires in COVID-19. Profiling relied on immunoSEQ multiplex PCR, and the TCRdb table lists in-frame clones only, not all of them. Of 180,000 or so clones listed, more than 75% are singletons. Specimen: PBMCs or T cells enriched from blood (not recorded which). These receptors were taken from a man between 40 and 49 years old with acute COVID-19.

This chain uses TRBV2 with TRBJ1-2; no definite D call. There are 12 residues in the CDR3. Trimming removed 6 bases from V and 8 bases from J, with 13 bases in between. Germline V gene data show CDR1 as SNHLY and CDR2 as FYNNEI. In nucleotides, the CDR3 is TGTGCCAGCAGGCCTCAGTCCCCAGGCTACACCTTC. Translating gives CASRPQSPGYTF.

V usage is TRBV24-1 and J usage is TRBJ2-7, with TRBD2 matching 10 bases. Germline V gives CDR1 KGHDR, CDR2 SFDVKD. V was clipped by 9 bases and J by 5 bases; unmatched bases: 3. This CDR3 comprises 12 residues. CDR3 nucleotides: TGTGCCACCCGGACTAGCGGCAACGAGCAGTACTTC. It yields the protein CATRTSGNEQYF.

CDR3 nucleotide sequence: TGTGCCAGCAGTTTTTCCGACAGCTATGGCTACACCTTC. It translates to CASSFSDSYGYTF. This sequence joins TRBV27 and TRBJ1-2; a weak D match, TRBD1 (5 bases). This CDR3 region has 13 residues. Trimming pared 3 bases from V and 4 bases from J, leaving 9 bases between. The germline V gene encodes CDR1 MNHEY and CDR2 SMNVEV (reference sequence).

The chain has TRBV15 and TRBJ1-3; D is unclear. Germline values: CDR1 LNHNV, CDR2 YYDKDF (reference sequence). The CDR3 runs to 12 residues. Deletions cut 5 bases from V and 4 bases from J, with 6 bases between. CDR3 residues: CATSLSGNTIYF. For the CDR3, the DNA is TGTGCCACCAGCCTAAGCGGAAACACCATATATTTT.

The gene calls are TRBV7-3 and TRBJ2-3; no firm D call. CDR1 SGHTA and CDR2 FQGTGA come from the germline V gene. The V and J ends lost 5 bases and 4 bases respectively, with 16 bases between them. The CDR3 is 15 residues long. CDR3 bases: TGTGCCAGCAGCCTAAATGGAGATCCCGCAGATACGCAGTATTTT. Translated: CASSLNGDPADTQYF.

As DNA, the CDR3 is TGTGCCCTGGAAGGGGCACGCGCCTACGAGCAGTACTTC. It translates to CALEGARAYEQYF. The chain recombines TRBV30 with TRBJ2-7; tentatively, D is TRBD1 (5 bases). The ends were cut back, 8 bases at V and 2 bases at J, with 16 bases in the middle. In germline, CDR1 is GTSNPN, CDR2 SVGIG (reference sequence). CDR3 length: 13 residues. Using reference TRBV30 and TRBJ2-7 for the parts outside the CDR3, the full variable domain is SQTIHQWPATLVQPVGSPLSLECTVEGTSNPNLYWYRQAAGRGLQLLFYSVGIGQISSEVPQNLSASRPQDRQFILSSKKLLLSDSGFYLCALEGARAYEQYFGPGTRLTVT.

The CDR3 protein is CASSLQGRGELFF. The CDR3 DNA sequence: TGTGCCAGCAGTCTACAGGGGCGGGGGGAGCTGTTTTTT. This chain links TRBV12-3 or TRBV12-4 with TRBJ2-2; TRBD1 aligns across 7 bases. V lost 5 bases to trimming and J lost 8 bases; unmatched junction nucleotides: 5. The CDR3 extends over 13 amino acids.

This rearrangement joins TRBV5-1 to TRBJ1-5; D uncertain. Germline V lookup: CDR1 SGHRS, CDR2 YFSETQ. This CDR3 is 14 amino acids long. V was pared by 3 bases and J by 7 bases, with 14 bases between. Written as DNA, the CDR3 is TGCGCCAGCAGCTGGGGAGAGGGTGAGCAGCCCCAGCATTTT. As protein: CASSWGEGEQPQHF.

This clone was counted a few times. This chain links TRBV4-1 with TRBJ2-5; D is unclear. Trimming took off 2 bases at V and 2 bases at J, with 15 bases between the two ends. The CDR3 consists of 16 residues. Germline V CDR1 and CDR2: MGHRA, YSYEKL. The CDR3 is CASSQRDPGYQETQYF. As DNA, the CDR3 is TGCGCCAGCAGCCAAAGAGACCCGGGTTATCAAGAGACCCAGTACTTC.

This clone has only a few counts. The chain couples TRBV7-8 to TRBJ1-6; D gene uncertain. The V gene lost 2 bases and the J gene lost 2 bases, with 13 bases spanning the gap. The CDR3 contains 17 residues. Looked up from germline, CDR1 is SGHVS and CDR2 is FQNEAQ. The CDR3 sequence: CASSLSGEPTYNSPLHF. The CDR3 DNA is TGTGCCAGCAGCTTATCCGGAGAACCAACCTATAATTCACCCCTCCACTTT.

The chain couples TRBV28 to TRBJ1-1; 8 bases agree with TRBD1. Germline CDR1 is MDHEN and CDR2 is SYDVKM. This CDR3 contains 15 residues. V trimming: 6 bases; J trimming: 4 bases; junction bases outside the gene matches: 10. CDR3 sequence: CASSSLDRGLTEAFF. DNA for the CDR3: TGTGCCAGCAGCTCGCTTGACAGGGGACTCACTGAAGCTTTCTTT.

The chain employs TRBV5-1 and TRBJ1-2, with TRBD1 matching over 8 bases. Per the germline V gene, CDR1 is SGHRS and CDR2 is YFSETQ. This CDR3 is built from 15 residues. V dropped 4 bases and J dropped 4; count of bases not matched to a gene: 9. The CDR3 sequence: CASSPGQGLGYGYTF. CDR3 sequence (DNA): TGCGCCAGCAGCCCCGGACAGGGCTTGGGCTATGGCTACACCTTC.

V is TRBV28 and J is TRBJ2-1, with 12 nucleotides matching TRBD2. CDR1 and CDR2 from the germline V gene are MDHEN and SYDVKM. This CDR3 has 13 residues. Trimming took 8 bases from V and 10 from J; bases not matched to a gene: 6. CDR3 nucleotides: TGTGCCAGCGAGGCTAGCGGGAGGGGGGAGCAGTTCTTC. Translating gives CASEASGRGEQFF.

The V call is TRBV5-1, the J call TRBJ2-5; 10 nucleotides line up with TRBD2. The CDR3 runs 15 residues. The V gene end was trimmed by 2 bases and the J gene end by 4 bases; junction bases not matched to a gene: 5. The germline V gene encodes CDR1 SGHRS and CDR2 YFSETQ. In nucleotides, the CDR3 is TGCGCCAGCAGCTTACTAGCGGGGAGGGTAGAGACCCAGTACTTC. Translated, it gives CASSLLAGRVETQYF.

This clone was counted between two and nine times. The V call is TRBV10-3, the J call TRBJ2-3; TRBD2 might be the D (5 bases). The CDR3 is made up of 13 amino acids. The V gene lost 10 bases and the J gene lost 4 bases, with 15 bases spanning the gap. CDR1 ENHRY and CDR2 SYGVKD come from the germline V gene. CDR3 in DNA: TGTGCCACGCAGGAGGTAGGACCAGATACGCAGTATTTT. Its translation: CATQEVGPDTQYF.

The gene calls are TRBV5-6 and TRBJ2-3; tentatively, D is TRBD1 (5 bases). Germline-derived CDR1 and CDR2 are SGHDT and YYEEEE. Trimming left V 4 bases short and J 0 bases short, with 15 bases between. This CDR3 comprises 16 residues. The CDR3 reads CASSPSTVSSTDTQYF. Written as DNA, the CDR3 is TGTGCCAGCAGCCCCTCGACAGTGTCTAGCACAGATACGCAGTATTTT.

This sequence joins TRBV7-9 and TRBJ2-3; 11 bases line up with TRBD2. Trimming took 3 bases from V and 0 from J; bases not matched to a gene: 2. Germline V gene data show CDR1 as SEHNR and CDR2 as FQNEAQ (reference sequence). The CDR3 is 16 residues long. CDR3 sequence (DNA): TGTGCCAGCAGCTTGACTAGCGGGACTAGCACAGATACGCAGTATTTT. Amino acids: CASSLTSGTSTDTQYF.

This clone was observed a few times. V gene TRBV7-3 combines with J gene TRBJ2-3, with TRBD2 matching 8 bases. Germline V lookup: CDR1 SGHTA, CDR2 FQGTGA. The CDR3 covers 15 residues. Trimming at V came to 2 bases and at J to 1 base, leaving 2 bases not matched to a gene. The DNA for the CDR3 is TGTGCCAGCAGCTTATACGGGAGGGGCACAGATACGCAGTATTTT. Protein: CASSLYGRGTDTQYF.

This chain links TRBV7-2 with TRBJ2-1, with a weak D call TRBD1 (5 bases). Trimming cost V 4 bases and J 12 bases, with 16 bases left between them. The length of the CDR3 is 13 residues. Germline V lookup: CDR1 SGHTA, CDR2 FQGNSA. The CDR3 sequence: CASSWADSKTQFF. The CDR3 DNA sequence: TGTGCCAGCAGCTGGGCAGACAGCAAAACGCAGTTCTTC.

CDR3: CASSLNPGTSLNEQFF. The DNA of the CDR3 is TGTGCCAGCAGCCTAAATCCAGGGACTAGCCTCAATGAGCAGTTCTTC. The V and J genes are TRBV3-1 (or the pseudogene TRBV3-2) and TRBJ2-1; TRBD2 aligns across 9 bases. The trim removed 4 bases at V and 6 bases at J, leaving 10 bases unmatched. The germline V gene encodes CDR1 LGHDT and CDR2 YNNKEL (reference sequence). The CDR3 consists of 16 residues.

This clone occurred once. This chain uses TRBV5-6 with TRBJ1-5; D not resolved. Germline-derived CDR1 and CDR2 are SGHDT and YYEEEE. Trimming took off 1 base at V and 11 bases at J, with 16 bases between the two ends. There are 14 residues in the CDR3. DNA for the CDR3: TGTGCCAGCAGCTTGTTCGACTTAGAACAAGCCCAGCATTTT. This encodes CASSLFDLEQAQHF.